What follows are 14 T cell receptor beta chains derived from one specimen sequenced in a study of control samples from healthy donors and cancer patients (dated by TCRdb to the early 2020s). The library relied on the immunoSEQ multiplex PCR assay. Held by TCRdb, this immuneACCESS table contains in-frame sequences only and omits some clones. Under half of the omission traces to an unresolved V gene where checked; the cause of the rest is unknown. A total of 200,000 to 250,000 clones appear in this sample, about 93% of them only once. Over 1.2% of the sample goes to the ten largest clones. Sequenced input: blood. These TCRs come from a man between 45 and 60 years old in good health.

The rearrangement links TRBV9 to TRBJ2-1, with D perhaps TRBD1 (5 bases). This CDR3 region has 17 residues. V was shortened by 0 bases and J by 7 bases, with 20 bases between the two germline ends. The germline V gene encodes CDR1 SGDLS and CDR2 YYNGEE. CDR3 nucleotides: TGTGCCAGCAGCGTAGTGGGCCAGGGTGGGCTCCAAAATGAGCAGTTCTTC. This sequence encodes CASSVVGQGGLQNEQFF.

The CDR3: CASTRERVTEAFF. The CDR3, as DNA: TGTGCCAGCACCCGGGAGCGGGTCACTGAAGCTTTCTTT. J is TRBJ1-1 and V is TRBV28; no definite D call. Trimming pared 7 bases from V and 4 bases from J, leaving 13 bases between. Germline V gives CDR1 MDHEN, CDR2 SYDVKM. The CDR3 loop spans 13 amino acids.

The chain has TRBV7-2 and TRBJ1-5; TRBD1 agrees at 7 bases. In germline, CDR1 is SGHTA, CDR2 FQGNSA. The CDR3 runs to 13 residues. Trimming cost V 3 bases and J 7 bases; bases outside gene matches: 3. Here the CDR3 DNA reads TGTGCCAGCAGCTTCCAGGGGGGCCAGCCCCAGCATTTT. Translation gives CASSFQGGQPQHF.

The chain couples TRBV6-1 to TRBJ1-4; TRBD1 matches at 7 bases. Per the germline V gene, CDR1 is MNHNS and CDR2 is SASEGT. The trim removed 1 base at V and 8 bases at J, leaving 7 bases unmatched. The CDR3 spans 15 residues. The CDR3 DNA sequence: TGTGCCAGCAGTGAAGACAGGGGAGGTAGGGAAAAACTGTTTTTT. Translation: CASSEDRGGREKLFF.

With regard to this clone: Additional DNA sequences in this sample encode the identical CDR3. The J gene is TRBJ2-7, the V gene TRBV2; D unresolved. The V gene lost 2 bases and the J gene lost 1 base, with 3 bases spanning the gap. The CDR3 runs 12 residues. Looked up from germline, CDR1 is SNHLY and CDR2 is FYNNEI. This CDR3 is CASSEQSYEQYV. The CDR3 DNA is TGTGCCAGCAGTGAACAATCCTACGAGCAGTACGTC.

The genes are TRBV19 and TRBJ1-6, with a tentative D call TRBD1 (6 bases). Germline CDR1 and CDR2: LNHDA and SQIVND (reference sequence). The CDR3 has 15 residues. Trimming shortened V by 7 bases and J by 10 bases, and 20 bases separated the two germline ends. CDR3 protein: CASTPGVRIQSPLHF. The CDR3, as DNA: TGTGCCAGTACCCCAGGGGTGAGGATACAGTCACCCCTCCACTTT. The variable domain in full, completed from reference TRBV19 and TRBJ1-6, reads DGGITQSPKYLFRKEGQNVTLSCEQNLNHDAMYWYRQDPGQGLRLIYYSQIVNDFQKGDIAEGYSVSREKKESFPLTVTSAQKNPTAFYLCASTPGVRIQSPLHFGNGTRLTVT.

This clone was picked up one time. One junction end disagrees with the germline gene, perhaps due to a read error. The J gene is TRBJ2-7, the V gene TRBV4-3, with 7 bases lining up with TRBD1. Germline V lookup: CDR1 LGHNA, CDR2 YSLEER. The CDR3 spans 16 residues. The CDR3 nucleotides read TGCACCAGCAGCCAAACGGTAGGGGGCAGTCCCTACGAGCAGTACTTC. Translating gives CTSSQTVGGSPYEQYF.

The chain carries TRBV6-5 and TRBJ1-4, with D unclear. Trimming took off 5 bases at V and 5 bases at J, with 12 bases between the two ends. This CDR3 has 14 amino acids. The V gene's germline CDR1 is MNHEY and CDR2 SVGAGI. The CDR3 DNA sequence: TGTGCCAGCAGTAGGGTAGGGCTGAATGAAAAACTGTTTTTT. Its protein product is CASSRVGLNEKLFF.

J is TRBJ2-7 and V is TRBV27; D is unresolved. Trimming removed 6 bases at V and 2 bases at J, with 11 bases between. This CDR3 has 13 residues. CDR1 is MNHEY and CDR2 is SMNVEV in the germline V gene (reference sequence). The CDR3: CASSAVRTYEQYV. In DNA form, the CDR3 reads TGTGCCAGCAGCGCAGTGAGAACCTACGAGCAGTACGTC.

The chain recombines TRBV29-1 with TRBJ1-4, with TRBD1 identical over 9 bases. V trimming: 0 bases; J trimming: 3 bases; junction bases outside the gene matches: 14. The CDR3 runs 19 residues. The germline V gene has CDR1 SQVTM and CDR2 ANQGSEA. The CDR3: CSVEEGPRTGVFSNEKLFF. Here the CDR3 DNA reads TGCAGCGTTGAAGAAGGGCCTCGGACAGGGGTTTTCTCTAATGAAAAACTGTTTTTT.

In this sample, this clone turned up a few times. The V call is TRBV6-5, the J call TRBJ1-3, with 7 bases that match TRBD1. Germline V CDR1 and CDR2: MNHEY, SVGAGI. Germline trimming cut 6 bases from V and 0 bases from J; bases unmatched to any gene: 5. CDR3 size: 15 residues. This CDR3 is CASSTDRTSGNTIYF. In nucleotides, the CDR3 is TGTGCCAGCAGCACGGACAGGACCTCTGGAAACACCATATATTTT.

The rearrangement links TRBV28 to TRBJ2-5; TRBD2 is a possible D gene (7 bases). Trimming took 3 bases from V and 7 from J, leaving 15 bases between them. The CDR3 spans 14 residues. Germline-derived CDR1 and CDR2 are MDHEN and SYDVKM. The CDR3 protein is CASSLAGAIGTQYF. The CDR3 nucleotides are TGTGCCAGCAGTTTGGCGGGGGCCATAGGGACCCAGTACTTC.

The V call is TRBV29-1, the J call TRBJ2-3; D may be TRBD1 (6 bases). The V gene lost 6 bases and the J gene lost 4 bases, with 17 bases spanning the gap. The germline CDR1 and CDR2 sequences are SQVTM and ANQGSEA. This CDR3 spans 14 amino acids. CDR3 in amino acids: CSVSEQGGADTQYF. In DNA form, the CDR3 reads TGCAGCGTCTCTGAACAGGGTGGTGCAGATACGCAGTATTTT.

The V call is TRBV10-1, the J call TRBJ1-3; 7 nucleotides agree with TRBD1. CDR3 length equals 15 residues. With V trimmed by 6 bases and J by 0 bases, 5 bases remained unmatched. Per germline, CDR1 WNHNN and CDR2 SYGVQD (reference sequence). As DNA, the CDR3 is TGCGCCAGCAGCCTAGGGGGCTACTCTGGAAACACCATATATTTT. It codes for CASSLGGYSGNTIYF.